The rows below give T cell receptor beta chains drawn from one sample of a study of tumor-infiltrating lymphocytes in primary liver carcinoma. Each CDR3 protein is one row after TCRdb ran MiXCR on the multiplex PCR reads. The sample has about 320,000 distinct CDR3 sequences, less than 75% seen once. The specimen sequenced was peripheral blood. These receptors were collected from a man between 40 and 49 years old with primary liver carcinoma and hepatitis B virus infection. Each CDR3 is given with its conserved first and last residue. A D gene is named only where the DNA matches it firmly. Clone size is stated in some rows and not others, as once, few, many or a class when expanded.

clone_size: once
v_call: TRBV29-1
j_call: TRBJ1-1
d_call: NA
cdr3_aa: CSVEPGWAMNTEAYF
cdr3_nt: TGCAGCGTTGAACCAGGGTGGGCGATGAACACTGAGGCTTACTTT

clone_size: many
v_call: TRBV6-1
j_call: TRBJ1-1
d_call: NA
cdr3_aa: CASSGGRVTEAFF
cdr3_nt: TGTGCCAGCAGTGGCGGAAGGGTGACTGAAGCTTTCTTT

clone_size: NA
v_call: TRBV30
j_call: TRBJ2-3
d_call: TRBD1
cdr3_aa: CVGGQGSDTQYF
cdr3_nt: TGTGTCGGGGGACAGGGTTCGGATACGCAGTATTTT

clone_size: NA
v_call: TRBV5-6
j_call: TRBJ2-5
d_call: NA
cdr3_aa: CASSFSPRTEQETQYF
cdr3_nt: TGTGCCAGCAGCTTTTCTCCCAGGACAGAACAAGAGACCCAGTACTTC

clone_size: many
v_call: TRBV6-6
j_call: TRBJ1-3
d_call: NA
cdr3_aa: CASSYDVTALSGNTIYF
cdr3_nt: TGTGCCAGCAGTTACGACGTTACGGCACTCTCTGGAAACACCATATATTTT

clone_size: NA
v_call: TRBV11-2
j_call: TRBJ2-1
d_call: NA
cdr3_aa: CASSAKQGSRLNNELFF
cdr3_nt: TGTGCGAGCAGCGCCAAACAGGGTTCGCGACTAAACAATGAGCTGTTCTTC

clone_size: few
v_call: TRBV5-4
j_call: TRBJ2-3
d_call: TRBD2
cdr3_aa: CASRSGKDADTQYF
cdr3_nt: TGTGCCAGCAGGAGCGGGAAAGACGCAGATACGCAGTATTTT

clone_size: NA
v_call: TRBV6-2/TRBV6-3
j_call: TRBJ2-1
d_call: NA
cdr3_aa: CAGGRSWPSNNEQFF
cdr3_nt: TGTGCCGGCGGTCGGAGCTGGCCCTCCAACAATGAGCAGTTCTTC

clone_size: NA
v_call: TRBV11-1
j_call: TRBJ1-1
d_call: NA
cdr3_aa: CASSLDPGIEAFF
cdr3_nt: TGTGCCAGCAGCTTAGACCCCGGGATTGAAGCTTTCTTT

clone_size: NA
v_call: TRBV28
j_call: TRBJ2-5
d_call: NA
cdr3_aa: CASSQRVPETQYF
cdr3_nt: TGTGCCAGCAGTCAGAGGGTCCCAGAGACCCAGTACTTC

clone_size: NA
v_call: TRBV7-9
j_call: TRBJ2-1
d_call: NA
cdr3_aa: CANSLEFVGNEQFF
cdr3_nt: TGTGCCAACAGCTTAGAATTTGTCGGCAATGAGCAGTTCTTC

clone_size: few
v_call: TRBV18
j_call: TRBJ2-1
d_call: NA
cdr3_aa: CASSPPIRDEQFF
cdr3_nt: TGTGCCAGCTCACCACCGATCCGCGATGAGCAGTTCTTC

clone_size: NA
v_call: TRBV5-4
j_call: TRBJ2-2
d_call: NA
cdr3_aa: CASSLELSWRGSGELFF
cdr3_nt: TGTGCCAGCAGCTTGGAATTAAGCTGGAGAGGGAGCGGGGAGCTGTTTTTT

clone_size: NA
v_call: TRBV6-1
j_call: TRBJ2-4
d_call: NA
cdr3_aa: CASSEEGGLTKNIQYF
cdr3_nt: TGTGCCAGCAGTGAAGAAGGGGGTCTGACCAAAAACATTCAGTACTTC

clone_size: few
v_call: TRBV10-3
j_call: TRBJ2-5
d_call: NA
cdr3_aa: CAISEGPPLGETQYF
cdr3_nt: TGTGCCATCAGCGAAGGGCCTCCCCTGGGAGAGACCCAGTACTTC

clone_size: many
v_call: TRBV29-1
j_call: TRBJ2-1
d_call: TRBD1
cdr3_aa: CSVETGGRYNEQFF
cdr3_nt: TGCAGCGTTGAGACAGGGGGCAGGTACAATGAGCAGTTCTTC

clone_size: NA
v_call: TRBV4-1
j_call: TRBJ2-7
d_call: TRBD1
cdr3_aa: CASSLGQEANEQNF
cdr3_nt: TGCGCCAGCAGCCTCGGACAGGAGGCCAACGAGCAGAACTTC

clone_size: NA
v_call: TRBV11-1
j_call: TRBJ2-1
d_call: TRBD2
cdr3_aa: CASSLYRSAGGSYNEQSF
cdr3_nt: TGCGCCAGCAGCTTATACCGCTCCGCGGGAGGGTCCTACAATGAGCAGTCCTTC

clone_size: NA
v_call: TRBV29-1
j_call: TRBJ1-2
d_call: TRBD1
cdr3_aa: CSVGRQGHGYTF
cdr3_nt: TGCAGCGTTGGTCGACAGGGGCATGGCTACACGTTC

clone_size: NA
v_call: TRBV12-3/TRBV12-4
j_call: TRBJ1-1
d_call: NA
cdr3_aa: CASSLGEETEAFF
cdr3_nt: TGTGCCAGCAGTTTAGGGGAAGAGACTGAAGCTTTCTTT

clone_size: NA
v_call: TRBV28
j_call: TRBJ2-7
d_call: NA
cdr3_aa: CASSFVGYDQYF
cdr3_nt: TGTGCCAGCAGCTTCGTCGGTTACGACCAGTACTTC

clone_size: NA
v_call: TRBV5-6
j_call: TRBJ1-2
d_call: NA
cdr3_aa: CASSLEPWGYTF
cdr3_nt: TGTGCCAGCAGCTTGGAACCATGGGGCTACACCTTC

clone_size: NA
v_call: TRBV5-4
j_call: TRBJ2-1
d_call: TRBD2
cdr3_aa: CASSLAGLVKYEQFF
cdr3_nt: TGTGCCAGCAGCTTGGCGGGACTAGTTAAGTATGAGCAGTTCTTC

clone_size: NA
v_call: TRBV28
j_call: TRBJ1-1
d_call: TRBD1
cdr3_aa: CASSFDRVTEAFF
cdr3_nt: TGTGCCAGCAGTTTCGACAGGGTCACTGAAGCTTTCTTT

clone_size: NA
v_call: TRBV12-5
j_call: TRBJ1-2
d_call: NA
cdr3_aa: CASGLVPQVAGYTF
cdr3_nt: TGTGCTAGTGGTTTGGTGCCCCAGGTCGCGGGCTACACCTTC

clone_size: NA
v_call: TRBV5-1
j_call: TRBJ1-6
d_call: NA
cdr3_aa: CASSLVPDRKNSPLHF
cdr3_nt: TGCGCCAGCAGCTTGGTACCGGACAGAAAAAATTCACCCCTCCACTTT

clone_size: NA
v_call: TRBV7-9
j_call: TRBJ2-1
d_call: TRBD1
cdr3_aa: CASSSPRDSYNEQFF
cdr3_nt: TGTGCCAGCAGCTCCCCACGGGACAGCTACAATGAGCAGTTCTTC

clone_size: NA
v_call: TRBV6-6
j_call: TRBJ2-1
d_call: NA
cdr3_aa: CASSAGKTNEEFF
cdr3_nt: TGTGCCAGCAGCGCCGGGAAAACGAATGAGGAGTTCTTT

clone_size: NA
v_call: TRBV4-2
j_call: TRBJ2-3
d_call: TRBD2
cdr3_aa: CASSLGSSGSQINTDTQYF
cdr3_nt: TGTGCCAGCAGCCTAGGTTCTAGCGGGAGCCAAATTAACACAGATACGCAGTATTTT

clone_size: few
v_call: TRBV14
j_call: TRBJ1-5
d_call: NA
cdr3_aa: CASSQHGGNQPQHF
cdr3_nt: TGTGCCAGCAGCCAACATGGGGGCAATCAGCCCCAGCATTTT

clone_size: NA
v_call: TRBV6-2/TRBV6-3
j_call: TRBJ2-5
d_call: TRBD2
cdr3_aa: CASSYNSGRALRVGEVQYF
cdr3_nt: TGTGCCAGCAGTTACAATAGCGGGAGGGCCCTCCGTGTAGGAGAGGTCCAGTACTTC

clone_size: NA
v_call: TRBV5-4
j_call: TRBJ2-1
d_call: TRBD1
cdr3_aa: CASSVDRAIYNERFF
cdr3_nt: TGTGCCAGCAGCGTGGACAGGGCTATCTACAATGAGCGGTTCTTC

clone_size: NA
v_call: TRBV7-9
j_call: TRBJ2-1
d_call: TRBD2
cdr3_aa: CASSLQLAGVIEQFF
cdr3_nt: TGTGCCAGCAGCTTACAACTAGCGGGAGTGATTGAGCAGTTCTTC

clone_size: NA
v_call: TRBV24-1
j_call: TRBJ2-7
d_call: NA
cdr3_aa: CATSDSSGDEQYF
cdr3_nt: TGTGCCACCAGTGATTCTTCGGGGGACGAGCAGTACTTC

clone_size: NA
v_call: TRBV6-2/TRBV6-3
j_call: TRBJ2-7
d_call: NA
cdr3_aa: CASGYPITTREQYF
cdr3_nt: TGTGCCAGCGGTTATCCCATCACCACCAGGGAGCAGTACTTC